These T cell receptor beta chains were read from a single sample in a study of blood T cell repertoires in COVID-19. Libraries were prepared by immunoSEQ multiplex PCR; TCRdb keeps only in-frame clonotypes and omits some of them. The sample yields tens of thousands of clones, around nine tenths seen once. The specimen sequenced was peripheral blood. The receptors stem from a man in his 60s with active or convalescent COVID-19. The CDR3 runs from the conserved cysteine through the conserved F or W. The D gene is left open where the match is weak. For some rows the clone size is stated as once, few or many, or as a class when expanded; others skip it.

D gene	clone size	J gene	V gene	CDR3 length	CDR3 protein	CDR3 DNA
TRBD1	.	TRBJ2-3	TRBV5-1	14	CASSFGQGTDTQYF	TGCGCCAGCAGCTTCGGACAGGGCACAGATACGCAGTATTTT
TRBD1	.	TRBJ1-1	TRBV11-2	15	CASSMSGTGNTEAFF	TGTGCCAGCAGCATGTCCGGGACAGGGAACACTGAAGCTTTCTTT
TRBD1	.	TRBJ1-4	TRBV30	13	CAYRDRGVEKLFF	TGTGCATATAGGGACAGGGGTGTAGAAAAACTGTTTTTT
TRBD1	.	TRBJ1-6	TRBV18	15	CASSPQGAESPPLHF	TGTGCCAGCTCCCCACAGGGGGCTGAGAGTCCACCCCTCCACTTT
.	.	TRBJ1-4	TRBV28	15	CATQTKQGLNEKLFF	TGTGCCACACAAACCAAACAGGGTCTAAATGAAAAACTGTTTTTT
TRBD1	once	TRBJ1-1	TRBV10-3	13	CAIRGQQGAEAFF	TGTGCCATCAGGGGACAGCAAGGTGCTGAAGCTTTCTTT
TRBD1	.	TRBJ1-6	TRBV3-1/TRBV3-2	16	CASSPQAGQARSPLHF	TGTGCCAGCAGCCCTCAAGCCGGACAGGCGCGTTCACCCCTCCACTTT
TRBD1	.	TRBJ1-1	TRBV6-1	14	CASSSSRGQTEAFF	TGTGCCAGCAGTTCTTCCAGGGGGCAGACTGAAGCTTTCTTT
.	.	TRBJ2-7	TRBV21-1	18	CASSKVVVVAGRSYEQYF	TGTGCCAGCAGCAAAGTTGTGGTGGTAGCGGGCCGCTCCTACGAGCAGTACTTC
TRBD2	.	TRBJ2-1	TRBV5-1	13	CASSLELAGGKLF	TGCGCCAGCAGCTTGGAACTAGCGGGGGGAAAACTCTTC
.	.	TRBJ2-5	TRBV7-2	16	CASSLGLTTTQETQYF	TGTGCCAGCAGCTTAGGGTTGACTACCACACAAGAGACCCAGTACTTC
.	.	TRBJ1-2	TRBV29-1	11	CSSLEGARNTF	TGCAGCTCTCTTGAAGGGGCGAGGAACACCTTC
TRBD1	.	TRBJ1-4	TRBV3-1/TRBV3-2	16	CASSQGGEGAHEKLFF	TGTGCCAGCAGCCAAGGGGGAGAGGGGGCACATGAAAAACTGTTTTTT
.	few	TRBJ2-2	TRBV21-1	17	CASSKFLQGGNTGELFF	TGTGCCAGCAGCAAATTTCTACAGGGGGGAAACACCGGGGAGCTGTTTTTT
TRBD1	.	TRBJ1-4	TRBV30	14	CAWTTGTGTEKLFF	TGTGCCTGGACTACCGGGACAGGGACCGAAAAACTGTTTTTT
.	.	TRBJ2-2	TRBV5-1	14	CASSLLSNTGELFF	TGCGCCAGCAGCTTATTATCGAACACCGGGGAGCTGTTTTTT
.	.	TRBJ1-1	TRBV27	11	CASRQGTEAFF	TGTGCCAGCAGGCAGGGGACTGAAGCTTTCTTT
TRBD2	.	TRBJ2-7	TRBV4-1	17	CASSQPTLAGVGDEQYF	TGCGCCAGCAGCCAACCTACACTAGCGGGGGTCGGAGACGAGCAGTACTTC
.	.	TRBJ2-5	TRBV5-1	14	CASSLARGSQTQYF	TGCGCCAGCAGCTTGGCCAGGGGATCACAGACCCAGTACTTC
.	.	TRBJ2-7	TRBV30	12	CAVPRGAYEQYF	TGTGCCGTCCCCAGGGGTGCGTACGAGCAGTACTTC
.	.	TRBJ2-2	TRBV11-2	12	CASSLVRGELFF	TGTGCCAGCAGCTTAGTCCGGGGGGAGCTGTTTTTT
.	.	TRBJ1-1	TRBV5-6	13	CASSLWAVREAFF	TGTGCCAGCAGCTTGTGGGCCGTCAGGGAAGCTTTCTTT
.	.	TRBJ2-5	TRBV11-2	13	CASSRGNQETQYF	TGTGCCAGCAGCCGAGGGAACCAAGAGACCCAGTACTTC
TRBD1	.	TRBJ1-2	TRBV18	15	CASSPGDRANYGYTF	TGTGCCAGCTCACCAGGGGACAGGGCTAACTATGGCTACACCTTC
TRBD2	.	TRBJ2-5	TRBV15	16	CATSRDLAGGLETQYF	TGTGCCACCAGCAGGGATCTAGCGGGGGGGCTTGAGACCCAGTACTTC
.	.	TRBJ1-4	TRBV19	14	CASSSTASNEKLFF	TGTGCCAGTTCTTCGACAGCATCTAATGAAAAACTGTTTTTT
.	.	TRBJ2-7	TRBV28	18	CASSLRVSPPQSLDEQYF	TGTGCCAGCAGTTTGCGGGTTTCTCCTCCCCAATCACTCGACGAGCAGTACTTC
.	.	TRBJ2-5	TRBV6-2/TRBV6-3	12	CASSYLYETQYF	TGTGCCAGCAGTTACTTGTATGAGACCCAGTACTTC
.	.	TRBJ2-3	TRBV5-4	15	CASSLAVGRTDTQYF	TGTGCCAGCAGCTTGGCCGTGGGCCGCACAGATACGCAGTATTTT
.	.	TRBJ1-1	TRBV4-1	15	CASSQAIPGDTEAFF	TGCGCCAGCAGCCAAGCGATTCCAGGGGACACTGAAGCTTTCTTT
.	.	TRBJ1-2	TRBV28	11	CASSLEKGYTF	TGTGCCAGCAGTTTAGAGAAAGGCTACACCTTC
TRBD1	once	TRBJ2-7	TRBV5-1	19	CASSSDTGTGDSIWYEQYF	TGCGCCAGCAGCAGCGACACCGGGACAGGGGACTCAATCTGGTACGAGCAGTACTTC
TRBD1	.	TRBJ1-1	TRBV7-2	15	CASSLDRGLNTEAFF	TGTGCCAGCAGCTTGGACAGGGGATTGAACACTGAAGCTTTCTTT
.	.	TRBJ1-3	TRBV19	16	CASSSEGVPRRNTIYF	TGTGCCAGTAGTTCCGAAGGGGTGCCGAGAAGAAACACCATATATTTT
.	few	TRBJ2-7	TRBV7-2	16	CASSLERGGGDYEQYF	TGTGCCAGCAGCTTAGAACGTGGGGGAGGAGACTACGAGCAGTACTTC
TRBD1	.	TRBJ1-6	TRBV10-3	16	CAISDTAGGYNSPLHF	TGTGCCATCAGTGATACGGCAGGGGGGTATAATTCACCCCTCCACTTT
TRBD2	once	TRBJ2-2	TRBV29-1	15	CSGVVGLAGTGELFF	TGCAGCGGTGTGGTAGGGCTAGCGGGTACCGGGGAGCTGTTTTTT
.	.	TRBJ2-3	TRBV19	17	CASSSIFRTVSTDTQYF	TGTGCCAGTAGTTCTATCTTCCGGACAGTTAGCACAGATACGCAGTATTTT
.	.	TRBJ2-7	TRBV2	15	CASSLQGGAGYEQYF	TGTGCCAGCAGCCTTCAGGGCGGGGCGGGTTACGAGCAGTACTTC
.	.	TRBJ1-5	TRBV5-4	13	CASSFDSNQPQHF	TGTGCCAGCAGCTTTGACAGTAACCAGCCCCAGCATTTT
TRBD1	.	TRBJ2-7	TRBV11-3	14	CASSHRDRENEQYF	TGTGCCAGCAGCCACCGGGACAGGGAAAACGAGCAGTACTTC
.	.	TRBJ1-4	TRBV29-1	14	CSVDEGATNEKLFF	TGCAGCGTAGATGAGGGGGCAACTAATGAAAAACTGTTTTTT
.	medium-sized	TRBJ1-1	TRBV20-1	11	CSARDSPGQFF	TGCAGTGCTAGAGATTCCCCTGGACAGTTCTTT
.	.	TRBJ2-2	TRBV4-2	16	CASSQVYTSNTGELFF	TGTGCCAGCAGCCAAGTGTACACCTCGAACACCGGGGAGCTGTTTTTT
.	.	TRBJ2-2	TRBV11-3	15	CASSLEGGDTGELFF	TGTGCCAGCAGCTTAGAGGGGGGAGACACCGGGGAGCTGTTTTTT
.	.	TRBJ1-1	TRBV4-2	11	CASSRNSEAFF	TGTGCCAGCAGCCGCAACAGTGAAGCTTTCTTT
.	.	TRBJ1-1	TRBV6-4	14	CASSDSGGNTEAFF	TGTGCCAGCAGTGACTCCGGTGGGAACACTGAAGCTTTCTTT
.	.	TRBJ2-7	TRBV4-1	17	CASSQGAGRYSQEEQYF	TGCGCCAGCAGCCAGGGGGCAGGGCGGTATTCTCAGGAGGAGCAGTACTTC
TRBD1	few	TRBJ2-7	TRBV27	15	CASSLSDRVTHEQYF	TGTGCCAGCAGTTTATCCGACAGGGTAACCCACGAGCAGTACTTC
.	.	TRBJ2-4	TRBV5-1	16	CASSFSQGLAKNIQYF	TGCGCCAGCAGCTTTTCCCAGGGGTTAGCCAAAAACATTCAGTACTTC
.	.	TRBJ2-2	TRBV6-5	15	CASSYKGTGTGELFF	TGTGCCAGCAGTTACAAAGGGACTGGAACCGGGGAGCTGTTTTTT
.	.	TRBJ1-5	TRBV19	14	CASSIVLSNQPQHF	TGTGCCAGTAGTATAGTCCTTAGCAATCAGCCCCAGCATTTT
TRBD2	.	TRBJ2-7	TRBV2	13	CASSDGGIDEQYF	TGTGCCAGCAGTGACGGGGGGATCGACGAGCAGTACTTC
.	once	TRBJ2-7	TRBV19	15	CASSKGLWQTYEQYF	TGTGCCAGTAGTAAGGGGCTGTGGCAAACCTACGAGCAGTACTTC
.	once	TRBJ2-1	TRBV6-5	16	CASSYSATGGHNEQFF	TGTGCCAGCAGTTACTCGGCGACTGGAGGTCACAATGAGCAGTTCTTC